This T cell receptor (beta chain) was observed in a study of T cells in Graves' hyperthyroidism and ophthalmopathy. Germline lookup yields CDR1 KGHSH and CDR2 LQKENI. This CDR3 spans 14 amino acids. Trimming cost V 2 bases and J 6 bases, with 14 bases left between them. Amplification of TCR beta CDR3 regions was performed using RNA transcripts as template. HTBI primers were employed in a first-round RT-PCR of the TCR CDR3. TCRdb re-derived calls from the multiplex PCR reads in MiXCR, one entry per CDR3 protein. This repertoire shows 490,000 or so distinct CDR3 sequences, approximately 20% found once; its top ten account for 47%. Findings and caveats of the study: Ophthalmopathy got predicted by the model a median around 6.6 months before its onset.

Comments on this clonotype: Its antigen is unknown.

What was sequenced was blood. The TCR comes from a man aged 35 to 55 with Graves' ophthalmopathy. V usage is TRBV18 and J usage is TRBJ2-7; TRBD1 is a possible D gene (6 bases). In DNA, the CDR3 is TGTGCCAGCTCACCAGAGGTAGGGGGAAGCGAGCAGTACTTC. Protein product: CASSPEVGGSEQYF.